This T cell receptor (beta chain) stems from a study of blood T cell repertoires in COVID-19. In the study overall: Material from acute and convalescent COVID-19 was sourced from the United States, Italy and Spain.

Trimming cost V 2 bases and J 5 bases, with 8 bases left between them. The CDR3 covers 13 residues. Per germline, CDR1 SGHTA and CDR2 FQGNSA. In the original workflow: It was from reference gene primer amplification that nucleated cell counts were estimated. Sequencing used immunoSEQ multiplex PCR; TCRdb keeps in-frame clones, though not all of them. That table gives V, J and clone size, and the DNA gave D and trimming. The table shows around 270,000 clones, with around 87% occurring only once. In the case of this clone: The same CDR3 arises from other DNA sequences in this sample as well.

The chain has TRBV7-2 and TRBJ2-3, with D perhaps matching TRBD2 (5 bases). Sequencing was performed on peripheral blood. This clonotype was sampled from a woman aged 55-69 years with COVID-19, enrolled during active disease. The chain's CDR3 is CASSLSRGDTQYF. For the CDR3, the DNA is TGTGCCAGCAGCTTAAGCCGGGGAGATACGCAGTATTTT.